This T cell receptor (beta chain) originates from a study of beta chain features in type 1 diabetes. This clone was picked up a small number of times. The antigen remains undetermined. Study observations and caveats: The naive, central memory and Treg TCRB repertoires of patients appeared to be more similar to one another than those of healthy donors. Insertions were fewer and deletions more numerous at VDJ junctions in type 1 diabetes patients. Shortening of TCRB CDR3s, moderate but significant, appeared in all four CD4+ subsets of Type 1 diabetes patients.

Expressed TCRB transcripts were sequenced after all isolated RNA was converted to cDNA. Profiling relied on immunoSEQ multiplex PCR, and the TCRdb table lists in-frame clones only, not all of them. This sample has 600,000 or so clones, with over 12% found just once. Germline CDR1 reads LNHDA; CDR2 reads SQIVND (reference sequence). Trimming cost V 5 bases and J 9 bases; bases outside gene matches: 15. The CDR3 extends over 18 amino acids. CD45RO/CCR7/CD25/CD127/CD95/CD27 staining was used to isolate CD4+ naive, central memory, regulatory and stem cell-like memory cells by sorting. Sequencing was performed on naive CD4+ T cells from blood. This sequence joins TRBV19 and TRBJ2-1, with 14 bases lining up with TRBD2. The clonotype comes from a man in his late teens or twenties with type 1 diabetes. CDR3 sequence reads: CASSPQGGTSGSVGEQFF. The CDR3 DNA reads TGTGCCAGTAGTCCCCAGGGTGGGACTAGCGGGAGTGTCGGTGAGCAGTTCTTC.